One sample yielded the 25 T cell receptor beta chains listed below, sequenced in a study of Ad26.COV2.S vaccination and SARS-CoV-2 variants (dated by TCRdb to the early 2020s). Explained via the paper, the treatment or condition label denotes: 15 to 20 received Ad26.COV2.S at low or high dose, single or two shots; several received placebo; per-sample allocation not given. For vaccine and placebo recipients, repertoires were sequenced using samples collected on day 63 after the first injection. The library was made by the immunoSEQ multiplex PCR assay. In TCRdb, the immuneACCESS table is reduced to in-frame sequences with V and J assigned. These tables do not hold every clone; where another copy was compared, an unresolved V gene accounts for under half, and the others remain unexplained. In this sample the table shows 300,000 to 450,000 clones, roughly 84% of which occur a single time. The ten largest clones capture roughly 3.5% of the sample.

The material sequenced was peripheral blood, taken in a trial of Ad26.COV2.S vaccine versus placebo. Every receptor here comes from a person aged 18-60 years who received the Ad26.COV2.S COVID-19 vaccine or a placebo.

V gene TRBV15 combines with J gene TRBJ1-2; D might be TRBD1 (5 bases). Trimming shortened V by 1 base and J by 2 bases, and 5 bases separated the two germline ends. Germline V CDR1 and CDR2: LNHNV, YYDKDF (reference sequence). The CDR3 runs 13 residues. As DNA, the CDR3 is TGTGCCACCAGCAGAGGACAGAACTATGGCTACACCTTC. This translates into CATSRGQNYGYTF.

The gene calls are TRBV5-4 and TRBJ2-3, with TRBD1 identical over 9 bases. Germline CDR1 and CDR2: SGHNT and YYREEE (reference sequence). Trimming removed 4 bases from V and 1 base from J; junction bases left unmatched: 4. The CDR3 runs 15 residues. CDR3 sequence reads: CASSRTGAGTDTQYF. DNA for the CDR3: TGTGCCAGCAGCAGGACAGGGGCTGGCACAGATACGCAGTATTTT. Complete variable domain (other parts from reference TRBV5-4 and TRBJ2-3): ETGVTQSPTHLIKTRGQQVTLRCSSQSGHNTVSWYQQALGQGPQFIFQYYREEENGRGNFPPRFSGLQFPNYSSELNVNALELDDSALYLCASSRTGAGTDTQYFGPGTRLTVL.

This sequence joins TRBV5-1 and TRBJ1-1; 7 bases agree with TRBD1. The ends lost 4 bases at V and 2 bases at J; junction bases unmatched: 5. Germline CDR1 reads SGHRS; CDR2 reads YFSETQ. This CDR3 region has 14 residues. The CDR3 is CASSGSGGNTEAFF. The CDR3 DNA follows: TGCGCCAGCAGCGGGTCAGGGGGAAACACTGAAGCTTTCTTT.

The chain carries TRBV28 and TRBJ2-3; 8 positions agree with TRBD1. With V trimmed by 7 bases and J by 0 bases, 3 bases remained unmatched. The germline V gene encodes CDR1 MDHEN and CDR2 SYDVKM. The CDR3 covers 14 residues. The CDR3 reads CASIGQGSTDTQYF. The CDR3 coding sequence is TGTGCCAGCATAGGACAGGGAAGCACAGATACGCAGTATTTT.

The genes are TRBV5-4 and TRBJ1-1; 9 bases line up with TRBD1. CDR3 size: 15 residues. CDR1 is SGHNT, CDR2 YYREEE, per germline (reference sequence). J was trimmed by 1 base and V by 6 bases; bases with no gene match: 7. CDR3 nucleotides: TGTGCCAGCACCAAACAGGGGGCAAGGAACACTGAAGCTTTCTTT. It codes for CASTKQGARNTEAFF.

This chain joins TRBV4-3 and TRBJ2-1; TRBD2 agrees at 16 bases. V gave up 0 bases and J gave up 0 bases; unmatched junction bases: 2. The germline CDR1 and CDR2 sequences are LGHNA and YSLEER. There are 19 residues in the CDR3. For the CDR3, the DNA is TGCGCCAGCAGCCAAGAGGGACTAGCGGGAGGGAGCTCCTACAATGAGCAGTTCTTC. Amino acid sequence: CASSQEGLAGGSSYNEQFF.

The chain recombines TRBV3-1 (or the pseudogene TRBV3-2) with TRBJ1-2; no definite D call. V lost 2 bases and J 4 bases, leaving 11 bases between the germline ends. The CDR3 runs 14 residues. Germline V gene sequence: CDR1 LGHDT, CDR2 YNNKEL (reference sequence). The CDR3 region has the DNA TGTGCCAGCAGCCAATCACAAGGTCTCTATGGCTACACCTTC. It translates to CASSQSQGLYGYTF.

The rearrangement joins TRBV9 to TRBJ2-5; D is unresolved. The CDR3 covers 13 residues. The germline V and J ends were trimmed by 4 bases and 4 bases, with 11 bases remaining between them. Germline V lookup: CDR1 SGDLS, CDR2 YYNGEE. This CDR3 is CASSRSDRETQYF. CDR3 in DNA: TGTGCCAGCAGCAGGTCTGATCGAGAGACCCAGTACTTC.

The rearrangement joins TRBV7-2 to TRBJ2-5; the match to TRBD2 covers 13 bases. The CDR3 is 19 residues long. Trimming cost V 4 bases and J 3 bases; bases outside gene matches: 14. Germline V gives CDR1 SGHTA, CDR2 FQGNSA. The CDR3 sequence is CASSSSLGTSGALKETQYF. The CDR3 DNA reads TGTGCCAGCAGCTCTTCGCTTGGGACTAGCGGGGCCCTTAAAGAGACCCAGTACTTC.

This rearrangement joins TRBV10-1 to TRBJ2-1, with D maybe TRBD1 (5 bases). CDR3 size: 15 residues. V dropped 2 bases and J dropped 4 bases, with 12 bases sitting between them. The germline gives CDR1 WNHNN, CDR2 SYGVQD (reference sequence). CDR3 sequence: CASSEQGPLYNEQFF. The CDR3 DNA reads TGCGCCAGCAGTGAGCAGGGTCCACTTTACAATGAGCAGTTCTTC.

V gene TRBV5-6 combines with J gene TRBJ2-1; D is perhaps TRBD1 (6 bases). Per germline, CDR1 SGHDT and CDR2 YYEEEE. With 1 base removed from V and 2 bases from J, the gap between germline ends came to 10 bases. The CDR3 extends over 15 amino acids. CDR3: CASSLIGTPYNEQFF. The CDR3 DNA is TGTGCCAGCAGCTTGATCGGGACACCCTACAATGAGCAGTTCTTC.

This clone has just a few counts. J is TRBJ1-5 and V is TRBV4-3; 7 nucleotides align to TRBD1. This CDR3 has 17 amino acids. Germline V CDR1 and CDR2: LGHNA, YSLEER. V shed 1 base and J 0 bases; nucleotides not matched to a gene: 6. CDR3 nucleotides: TGCGCCAGCAGCCAAGGCCCCGGACAGGATAGCAATCAGCCCCAGCATTTT. Encoded protein: CASSQGPGQDSNQPQHF.

This clone was counted only a few times. The V and J genes are TRBV6-2 or TRBV6-3 and TRBJ2-1, with 8 bases aligning to TRBD2. V gave up 2 bases and J gave up 6 bases; unmatched junction bases: 6. This CDR3 comprises 15 residues. Germline CDR1 and CDR2: MNHEY and SVGEGT. CDR3 protein: CASSYDGRAFNEQFF. CDR3 coding DNA: TGTGCCAGCAGTTACGACGGGAGGGCCTTCAATGAGCAGTTCTTC.

This rearrangement joins TRBV12-3 or TRBV12-4 to TRBJ2-7; no definite D call. The CDR3 runs 11 residues. Between the trimmed V and J ends, which lost 5 bases and 0 bases, there was a span of 2 bases. The CDR3 region is CASSGSYEQYF. The CDR3 region has the DNA TGTGCCAGCAGTGGCTCCTACGAGCAGTACTTC.

This clone was seen only a few times. The chain has TRBV4-3 and TRBJ1-5; 8 bases line up with TRBD1. With 4 bases clipped from V and 5 bases from J, the junction kept 4 bases outside the gene matches. The CDR3 extends over 14 amino acids. Germline-derived CDR1 and CDR2 are LGHNA and YSLEER. The CDR3 loop is CASSRTGKDQPQHF. CDR3 sequence (DNA): TGCGCCAGCAGCCGGACAGGGAAGGATCAGCCCCAGCATTTT.

J is TRBJ2-2 and V is TRBV6-1; 8 bases agree with TRBD2. Germline V gene data show CDR1 as MNHNS and CDR2 as SASEGT. CDR3 length: 18 amino acids. The V segment lost 0 bases and the J segment 6 bases; nucleotides outside the gene matches: 12. The CDR3 sequence: CASSEAFPIGGAAGELFF. CDR3 coding DNA: TGTGCCAGCAGTGAAGCTTTCCCTATCGGGGGGGCCGCCGGGGAGCTGTTTTTT.

V gene TRBV7-9 combines with J gene TRBJ2-1, with 9 bases aligning to TRBD1. Unmatched junction bases numbered 3, after V lost 4 bases and J lost 2 bases. Germline CDR1 SEHNR, CDR2 FQNEAQ (reference sequence). This CDR3 spans 15 amino acids. The CDR3, as DNA: TGTGCCAGCAGCTCGAGGGACAGGGCCTACAATGAGCAGTTCTTC. It yields the protein CASSSRDRAYNEQFF.

The V gene is TRBV28, the J gene TRBJ2-7; 8 bases are shared with TRBD1. The CDR3 loop spans 16 amino acids. V shed 6 bases and J 1 base; nucleotides not matched to a gene: 11. Germline CDR1 is MDHEN and CDR2 is SYDVKM. CDR3 sequence: CASSESPGGESYEQYF. CDR3 in DNA: TGTGCCAGCAGCGAGTCCCCAGGGGGCGAGTCCTACGAGCAGTACTTC. Supplemented by reference TRBV28 and TRBJ2-7, the full variable domain reads DVKVTQSSRYLVKRTGEKVFLECVQDMDHENMFWYRQDPGLGLRLIYFSYDVKMKEKGDIPEGYSVSREKKERFSLILESASTNQTSMYLCASSESPGGESYEQYFGPGTRLTVT.

The rearrangement uses TRBV2 and TRBJ2-3; no firm D call. The germline gives CDR1 SNHLY, CDR2 FYNNEI. V lost 6 bases and J lost 6, with 22 bases in between. The CDR3 runs 16 residues. The CDR3 nucleotides are TGTGCCAGCAGATCGACCCCCGTTTCGGCCCGGGATACGCAGTATTTT. Residues: CASRSTPVSARDTQYF.

This chain links TRBV2 with TRBJ1-6; TRBD1 is a possible D gene (6 bases). The V gene's germline CDR1 is SNHLY and CDR2 FYNNEI. This CDR3 is 15 amino acids long. V lost 7 bases and J 5 bases, leaving 15 bases between the germline ends. The CDR3 is CASIRRGTNNSPLHF. In nucleotides, the CDR3 is TGTGCCAGCATAAGAAGGGGGACGAATAATTCACCCCTCCACTTT.

The genes are TRBV5-4 and TRBJ2-5, with TRBD2 matching 7 bases. The trim removed 5 bases at V and 2 bases at J, leaving 3 bases unmatched. This CDR3 has 13 amino acids. Germline assignment: CDR1 SGHNT and CDR2 YYREEE (reference sequence). The chain's CDR3 is CASREGLQETQYF. CDR3 in DNA: TGTGCCAGCAGGGAGGGACTACAAGAGACCCAGTACTTC.

CDR3 in DNA: TGTGCCAGCATCTCGGACAGGGCGGGCACCGGGGAGCTGTTTTTT. Its protein product is CASISDRAGTGELFF. The V and J genes are TRBV2 and TRBJ2-2; 8 bases line up with TRBD1. With 7 bases clipped from V and 4 bases from J, the junction kept 8 bases outside the gene matches. The CDR3 has 15 residues. Looked up from germline, CDR1 is SNHLY and CDR2 is FYNNEI.

There are a few counts of this clone. This rearrangement joins TRBV15 to TRBJ2-3; TRBD1 is a possible D gene (6 bases). This CDR3 has 13 residues. Trimming left V 3 bases short and J 4 bases short, with 8 bases between. CDR1 and CDR2 (germline): LNHNV, YYDKDF (reference sequence). CDR3 protein: CATSSRQADTQYF. For the CDR3, the DNA is TGTGCCACCAGCAGCCGACAGGCAGATACGCAGTATTTT.

The chain combines TRBV6-5 with TRBJ1-5; D is unresolved. Germline assignment: CDR1 MNHEY and CDR2 SVGAGI. The V and J ends lost 4 bases and 3 bases respectively, with 16 bases between them. This CDR3 contains 16 residues. CDR3 sequence: CASSSRSAGFNQPQHF. CDR3 coding DNA: TGTGCCAGCAGTTCCCGCTCGGCGGGATTCAATCAGCCCCAGCATTTT.

The rearrangement links TRBV27 to TRBJ1-5; TRBD1 is a possible D gene (5 bases). The CDR3 consists of 14 residues. The germline V gene encodes CDR1 MNHEY and CDR2 SMNVEV (reference sequence). Trimming left V 6 bases short and J 5 bases short, with 14 bases between. In nucleotides, the CDR3 is TGTGCCAGCAGCGGAACTTGGGGGGATCAGCCCCAGCATTTT. Amino acid sequence: CASSGTWGDQPQHF.